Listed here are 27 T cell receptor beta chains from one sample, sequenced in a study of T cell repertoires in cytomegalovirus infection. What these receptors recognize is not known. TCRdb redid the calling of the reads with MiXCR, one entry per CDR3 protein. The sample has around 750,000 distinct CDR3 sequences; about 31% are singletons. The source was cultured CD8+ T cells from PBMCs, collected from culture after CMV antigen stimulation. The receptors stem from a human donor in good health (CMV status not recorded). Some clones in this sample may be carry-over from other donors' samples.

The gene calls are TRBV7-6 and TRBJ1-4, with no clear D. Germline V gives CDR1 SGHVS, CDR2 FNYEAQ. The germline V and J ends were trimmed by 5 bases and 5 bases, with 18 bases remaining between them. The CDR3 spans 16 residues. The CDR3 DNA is TGTGCCAGCAGCCCGCCGAGAGGCGGGGAGAATGAAAAACTGTTTTTT. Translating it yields CASSPPRGGENEKLFF.

The CDR3 DNA sequence: TGCAGTGCCACCCTGCCGGGCAGGTTGACAGATACGCAGTATTTT. Translation: CSATLPGRLTDTQYF. The chain recombines TRBV20-1 with TRBJ2-3; unclear D gene. The V gene's germline CDR1 is DFQATT and CDR2 SNEGSKA (reference sequence). The CDR3 extends over 15 amino acids. V was pared by 6 bases and J by 3 bases, with 19 bases between.

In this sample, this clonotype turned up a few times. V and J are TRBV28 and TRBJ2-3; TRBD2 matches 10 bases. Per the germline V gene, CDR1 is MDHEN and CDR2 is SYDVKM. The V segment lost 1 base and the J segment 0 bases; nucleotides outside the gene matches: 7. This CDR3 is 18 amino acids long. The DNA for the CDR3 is TGTGCCAGCAGTTTATCTAGCGGGGGTACACTTAGCACAGATACGCAGTATTTT. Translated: CASSLSSGGTLSTDTQYF.

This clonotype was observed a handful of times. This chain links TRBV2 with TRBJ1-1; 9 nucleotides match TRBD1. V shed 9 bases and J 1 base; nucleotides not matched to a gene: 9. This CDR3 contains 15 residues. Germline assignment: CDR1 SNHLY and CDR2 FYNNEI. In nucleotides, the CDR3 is TGTGCCAGTATCCCCCCGGACAGGGGGAACACTGAAGCTTTCTTT. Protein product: CASIPPDRGNTEAFF.

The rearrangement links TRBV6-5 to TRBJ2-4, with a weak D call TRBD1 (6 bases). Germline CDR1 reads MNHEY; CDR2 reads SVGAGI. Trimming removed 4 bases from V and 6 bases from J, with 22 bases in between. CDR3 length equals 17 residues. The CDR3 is CASSSLPGQTAGNIQYF. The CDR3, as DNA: TGTGCCAGCAGTTCGCTTCCGGGACAAACTGCAGGAAACATTCAGTACTTC.

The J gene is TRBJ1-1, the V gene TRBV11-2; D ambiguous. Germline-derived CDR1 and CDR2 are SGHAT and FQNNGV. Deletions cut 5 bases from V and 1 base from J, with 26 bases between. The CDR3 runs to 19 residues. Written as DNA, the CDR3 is TGTGCCAGCAGCCTCTGGGAGGGCAGCCTTGTTAAAGGGAACACTGAAGCTTTCTTT. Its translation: CASSLWEGSLVKGNTEAFF. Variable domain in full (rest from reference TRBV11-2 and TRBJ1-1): EAGVAQSPRYKIIEKRQSVAFWCNPISGHATLYWYQQILGQGPKLLIQFQNNGVVDDSQLPKDRFSAERLKGVDSTLKIQPAKLEDSAVYLCASSLWEGSLVKGNTEAFFGQGTRLTVV.

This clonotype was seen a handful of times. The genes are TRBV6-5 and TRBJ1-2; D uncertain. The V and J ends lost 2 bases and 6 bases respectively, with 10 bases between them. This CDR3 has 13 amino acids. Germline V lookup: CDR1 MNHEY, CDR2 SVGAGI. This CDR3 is CASSYGRSNGYTF. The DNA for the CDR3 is TGTGCCAGCAGTTACGGACGATCGAATGGCTACACCTTC.

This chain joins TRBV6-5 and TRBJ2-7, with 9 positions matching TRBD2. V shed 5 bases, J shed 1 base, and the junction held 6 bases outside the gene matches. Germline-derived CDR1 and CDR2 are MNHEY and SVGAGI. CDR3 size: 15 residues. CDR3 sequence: CASSIAGAPSYEQYV. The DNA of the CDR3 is TGTGCCAGCAGTATAGCGGGGGCGCCGTCCTACGAGCAGTACGTC.

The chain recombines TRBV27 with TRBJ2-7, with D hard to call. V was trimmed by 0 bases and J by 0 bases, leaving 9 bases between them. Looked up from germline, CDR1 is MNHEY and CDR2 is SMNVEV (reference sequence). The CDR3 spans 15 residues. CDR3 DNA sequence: TGTGCCAGCAGTTTATCCTCAGAATCCTCCTACGAGCAGTACTTC. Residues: CASSLSSESSYEQYF.

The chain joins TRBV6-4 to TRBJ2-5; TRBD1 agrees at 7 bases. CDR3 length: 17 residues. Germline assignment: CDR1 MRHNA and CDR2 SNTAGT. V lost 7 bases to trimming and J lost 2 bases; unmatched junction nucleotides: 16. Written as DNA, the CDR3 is TGTGCCAGCAATGGAATACTTCGACAGGGTGGGCAAGAGACCCAGTACTTC. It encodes CASNGILRQGGQETQYF.

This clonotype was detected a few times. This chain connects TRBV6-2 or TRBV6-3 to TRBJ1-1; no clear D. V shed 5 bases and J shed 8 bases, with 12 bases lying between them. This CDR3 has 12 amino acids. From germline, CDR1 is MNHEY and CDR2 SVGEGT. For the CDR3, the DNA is TGTGCCAGCAGTACGGACTTCTACGAAGCTTTCTTT. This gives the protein CASSTDFYEAFF.

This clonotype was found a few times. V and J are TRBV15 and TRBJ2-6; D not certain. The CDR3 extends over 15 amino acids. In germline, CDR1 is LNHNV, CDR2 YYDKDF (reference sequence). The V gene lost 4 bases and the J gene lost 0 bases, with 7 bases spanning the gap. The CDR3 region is CATSNGNSGANVLTF. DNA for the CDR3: TGTGCCACCAGCAACGGAAACTCTGGGGCCAACGTCCTGACTTTC.

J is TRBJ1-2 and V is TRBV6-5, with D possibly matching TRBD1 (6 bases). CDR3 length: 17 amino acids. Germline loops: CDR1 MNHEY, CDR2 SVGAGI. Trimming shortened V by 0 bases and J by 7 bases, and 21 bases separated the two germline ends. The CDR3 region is CASSYSRFPQGYSGYTF. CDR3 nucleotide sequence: TGTGCCAGCAGTTACTCGAGATTCCCACAGGGATACTCTGGCTACACCTTC.

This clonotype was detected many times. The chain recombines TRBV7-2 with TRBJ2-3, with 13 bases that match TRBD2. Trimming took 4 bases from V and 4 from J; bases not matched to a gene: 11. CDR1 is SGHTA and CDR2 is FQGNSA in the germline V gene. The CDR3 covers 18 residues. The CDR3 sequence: CASSYGTSGDRGADTQYF. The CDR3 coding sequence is TGTGCCAGCAGCTACGGGACTAGCGGGGACCGGGGTGCAGATACGCAGTATTTT.

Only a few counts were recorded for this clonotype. CDR3 amino acids: CASSLLADANTGELFF. CDR3 in DNA: TGTGCCAGCAGTTTGTTGGCAGATGCGAACACCGGGGAGCTGTTTTTT. The chain joins TRBV28 to TRBJ2-2; D remains unclear. The CDR3 spans 16 residues. Trimming took 3 bases from V and 0 from J, leaving 11 bases between them. The germline CDR1 and CDR2 sequences are MDHEN and SYDVKM.

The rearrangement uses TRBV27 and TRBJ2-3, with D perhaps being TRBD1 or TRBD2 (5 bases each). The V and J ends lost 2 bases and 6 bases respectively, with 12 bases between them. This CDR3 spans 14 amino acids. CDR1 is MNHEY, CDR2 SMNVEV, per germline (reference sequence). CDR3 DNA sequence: TGTGCCAGCAGTTTAAATCGGGGCCTCGATACGCAGTATTTT. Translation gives CASSLNRGLDTQYF.

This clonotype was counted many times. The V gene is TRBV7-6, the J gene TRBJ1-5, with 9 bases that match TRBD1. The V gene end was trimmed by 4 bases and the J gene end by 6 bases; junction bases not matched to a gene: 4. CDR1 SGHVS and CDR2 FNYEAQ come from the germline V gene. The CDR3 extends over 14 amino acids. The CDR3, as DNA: TGTGCCAGCAGCTCAGGGACAGGGAGTCAGCCCCAGCATTTT. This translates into CASSSGTGSQPQHF.

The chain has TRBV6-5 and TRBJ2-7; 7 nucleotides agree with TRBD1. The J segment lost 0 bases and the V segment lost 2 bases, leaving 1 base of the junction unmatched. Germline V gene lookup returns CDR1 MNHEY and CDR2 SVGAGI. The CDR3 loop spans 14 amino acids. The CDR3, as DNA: TGTGCCAGCAGTTACGGGACAGACTCCTACGAGCAGTACTTC. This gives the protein CASSYGTDSYEQYF.

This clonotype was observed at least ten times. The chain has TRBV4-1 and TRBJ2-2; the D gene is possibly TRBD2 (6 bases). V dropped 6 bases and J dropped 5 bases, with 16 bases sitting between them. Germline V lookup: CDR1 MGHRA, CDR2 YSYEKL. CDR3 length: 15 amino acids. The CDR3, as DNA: TGCGCCAGCAGTGCCCGTTCCGGAGGGACCGGGGAGCTGTTTTTT. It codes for CASSARSGGTGELFF.

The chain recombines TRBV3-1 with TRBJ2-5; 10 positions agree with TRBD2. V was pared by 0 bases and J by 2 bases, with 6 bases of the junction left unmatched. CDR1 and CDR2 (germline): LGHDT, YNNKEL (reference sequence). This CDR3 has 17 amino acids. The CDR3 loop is CASSQDQLAGVQETQYF. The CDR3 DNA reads TGTGCCAGCAGCCAAGATCAGCTAGCGGGGGTTCAAGAGACCCAGTACTTC.

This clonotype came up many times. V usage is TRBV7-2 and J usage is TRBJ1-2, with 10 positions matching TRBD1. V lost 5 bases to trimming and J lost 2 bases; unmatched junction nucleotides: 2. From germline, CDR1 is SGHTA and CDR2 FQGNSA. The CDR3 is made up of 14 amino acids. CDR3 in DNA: TGTGCCAGCAGCGAGGGACAGGGGAACTATGGCTACACCTTC. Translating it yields CASSEGQGNYGYTF.

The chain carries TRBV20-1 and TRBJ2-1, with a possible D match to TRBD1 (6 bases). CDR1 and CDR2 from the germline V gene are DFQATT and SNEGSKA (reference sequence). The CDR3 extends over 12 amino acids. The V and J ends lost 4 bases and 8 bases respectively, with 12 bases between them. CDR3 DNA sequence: TGCAGTGCTAACGGACAGCGTTATGAGCAGTTCTTC. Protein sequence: CSANGQRYEQFF.

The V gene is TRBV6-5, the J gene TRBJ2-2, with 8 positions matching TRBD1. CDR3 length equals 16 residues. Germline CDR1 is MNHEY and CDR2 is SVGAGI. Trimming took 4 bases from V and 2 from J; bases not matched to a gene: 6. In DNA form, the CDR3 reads TGTGCCAGCAGTTTTGGACAGGGCGCCAACACCGGGGAGCTGTTTTTT. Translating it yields CASSFGQGANTGELFF.

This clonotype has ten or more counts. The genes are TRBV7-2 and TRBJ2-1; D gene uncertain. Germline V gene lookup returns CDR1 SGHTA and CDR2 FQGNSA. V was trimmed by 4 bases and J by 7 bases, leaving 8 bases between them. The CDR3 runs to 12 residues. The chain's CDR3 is CASSWNRNEQFF. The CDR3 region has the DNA TGTGCCAGCAGCTGGAATCGTAATGAGCAGTTCTTC.

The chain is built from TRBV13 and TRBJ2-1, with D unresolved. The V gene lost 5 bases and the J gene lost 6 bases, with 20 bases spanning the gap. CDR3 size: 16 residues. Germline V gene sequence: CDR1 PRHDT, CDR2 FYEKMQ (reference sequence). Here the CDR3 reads CASSPLDVTSGNEQFF. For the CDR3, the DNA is TGTGCCAGCAGCCCCTTGGACGTGACGTCGGGCAATGAGCAGTTCTTC.

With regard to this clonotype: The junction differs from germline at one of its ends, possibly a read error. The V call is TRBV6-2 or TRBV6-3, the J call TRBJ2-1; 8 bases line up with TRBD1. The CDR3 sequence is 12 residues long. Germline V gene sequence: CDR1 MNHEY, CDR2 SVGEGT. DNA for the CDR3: TGTGCCAACAGTTGGGGGACAGGTGAGCAGTTCTTC. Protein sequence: CANSWGTGEQFF.

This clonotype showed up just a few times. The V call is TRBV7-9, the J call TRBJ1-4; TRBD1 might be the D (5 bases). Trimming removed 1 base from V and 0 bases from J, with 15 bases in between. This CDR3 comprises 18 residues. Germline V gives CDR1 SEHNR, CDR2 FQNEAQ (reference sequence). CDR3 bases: TGTGCCAGCAGCTTAGGCAGGGCCAGGGATGCAACTAATGAAAAACTGTTTTTT. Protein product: CASSLGRARDATNEKLFF.